The rows below give T cell receptor beta chains drawn from one sample of a study of blood T cell repertoires in COVID-19. Only in-frame clones appear in the TCRdb table, and some are missing; sequencing was by immunoSEQ multiplex PCR. In the table there are some 120,000 clones, approximately 85% of which are singletons. Sample: peripheral blood. Receptor source: a human donor in a cohort sampled during active COVID-19. Both conserved end residues are part of each CDR3. The D gene is left open where the match is weak.

v_call d_call cdr3_aa
TRBV20-1 NA CSASPNGQFSGNTIYF
TRBV18 TRBD1 CASSPPGQGGEKLFF
TRBV6-1 NA CASSEPGNTEAFF
TRBV7-2 NA CASSLRRTDNTGELFF
TRBV4-3 TRBD2 CASSQDVAGASYEQYF
TRBV11-2 TRBD2 CASSLDRGASGVGTQYF
TRBV5-6 TRBD1 CASSTTGYGNQPQHF
TRBV25-1 NA CASSDSSTVGGNTIYF
TRBV6-2/TRBV6-3 TRBD2 CASSSGLAGARGTDTQYF
TRBV2 NA CASSPNGGENGYTF
TRBV7-8 NA CASSLGTANYGYTF
TRBV4-1 NA CASSQDGYVLDIGYTF
TRBV5-6 NA CASSLGTGVSPIRRF
TRBV7-2 TRBD1 CASSPVWGQGAHEQYF
TRBV5-4 TRBD1 CASSLEGARGNTIYF
TRBV3-1/TRBV3-2 TRBD2 CASSQVAGEGDTQYF
TRBV12-3/TRBV12-4 NA CASSLAGTYEQYF
TRBV6-5 NA CASSYSWARANEKLFF
TRBV5-8 NA CASSFGGIIDEKLFF
TRBV5-8 NA CASSQPQGEGAKNIQYF
TRBV28 NA CASSFWTNQETQYF
TRBV5-1 TRBD1 CASSADRGDEQYF
TRBV19 TRBD2 CASNTVAGSTDTQYF
TRBV4-2 TRBD2 CASSPISLAGGPDEQFF
TRBV14 NA CASSQLWGATYEQYF
TRBV28 NA CASSPQGQPQHF
TRBV7-2 NA CASSLPLVSEQYF
TRBV7-8 TRBD2 CASSTSGGTGELFF
TRBV18 NA CASSPVQGGTEAFF
TRBV19 NA CASRWGPSGNTIYF
TRBV5-1 TRBD1 CASSRGQGVGEKLFF
TRBV6-6 TRBD2 CASSPARRLAGDQETQYF
TRBV5-6 NA CASSLSSSYEQYF
TRBV7-8 TRBD2 CASSLMASGSSTDTQYF
TRBV7-2 TRBD1 CASSLGNTGAYGYTF
TRBV7-9 NA CASSPRTGGEKLFF
TRBV6-5 NA CASSYGQVNTEAFF
TRBV5-4 TRBD2 CASSIGLAGDTQYF
TRBV7-9 NA CASSPTKAGRYEQYF
TRBV6-6 NA CARARSLLPYEQYF
TRBV18 TRBD1 CASSTGAETEAFF
TRBV5-1 TRBD1 CASSPGQLSGANVLTF
TRBV13 NA CASSLRQTSGNTIYF
TRBV7-2 TRBD1 CASKPGQGNEKLFF
TRBV11-2 TRBD2 CASSLVGGTKETQYF
TRBV6-2/TRBV6-3 NA CASSLYRQETQYF
TRBV10-2 TRBD1 CASSETGQAYEQYF
TRBV3-1/TRBV3-2 NA CASSQREWGGEKLFF
TRBV5-1 NA CASSAWTDFMNTEAFF
TRBV10-3 NA CAIKSPKAPDTQYF
TRBV7-8 TRBD2 CASSLGLAGGNSETQYF
TRBV6-2/TRBV6-3 TRBD1 CASSSPPNTGVQGDTEAFF
TRBV27 NA CASSRYRNTGELFF